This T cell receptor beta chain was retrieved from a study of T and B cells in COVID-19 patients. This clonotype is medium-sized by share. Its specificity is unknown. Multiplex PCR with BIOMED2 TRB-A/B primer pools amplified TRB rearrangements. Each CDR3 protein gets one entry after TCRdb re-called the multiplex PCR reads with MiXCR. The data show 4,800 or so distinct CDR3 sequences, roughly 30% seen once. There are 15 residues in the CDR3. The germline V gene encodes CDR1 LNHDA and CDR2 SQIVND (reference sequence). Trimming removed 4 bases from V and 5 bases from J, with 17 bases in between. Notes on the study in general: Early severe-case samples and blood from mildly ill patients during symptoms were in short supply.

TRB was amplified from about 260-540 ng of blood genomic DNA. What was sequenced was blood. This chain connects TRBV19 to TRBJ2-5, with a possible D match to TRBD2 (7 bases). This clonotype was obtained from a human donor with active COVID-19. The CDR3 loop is CASSTGGGAPETQYF. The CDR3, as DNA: TGTGCCAGTAGTACGGGGGGCGGGGCTCCTGAGACCCAGTACTTC.